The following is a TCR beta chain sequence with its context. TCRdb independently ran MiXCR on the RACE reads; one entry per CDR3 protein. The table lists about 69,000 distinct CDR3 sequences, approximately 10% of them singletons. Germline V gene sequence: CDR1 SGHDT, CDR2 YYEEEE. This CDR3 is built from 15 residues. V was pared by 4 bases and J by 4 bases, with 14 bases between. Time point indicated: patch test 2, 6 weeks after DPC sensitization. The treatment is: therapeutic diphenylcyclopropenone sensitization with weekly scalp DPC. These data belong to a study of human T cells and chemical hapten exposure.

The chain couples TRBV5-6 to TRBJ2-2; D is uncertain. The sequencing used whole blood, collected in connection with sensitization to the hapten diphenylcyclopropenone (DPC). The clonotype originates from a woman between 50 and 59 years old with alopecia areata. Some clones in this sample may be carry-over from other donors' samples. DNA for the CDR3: TGTGCCAGCAGCCCTGTGGGCTCCAGCACCGGGGAGCTGTTTTTT. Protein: CASSPVGSSTGELFF.